These T cell receptor beta chains were read from a single sample in a study of cytomegalovirus exposure and HLA in healthy donors. Produced via immunoSEQ multiplex PCR; TCRdb's table is partial and in-frame only. Of roughly 86,000 clones listed, just over 70% are singletons. Sequencing input: PBMCs. The receptors were gathered from a man between 60 and 75 years old in good health and CMV-seronegative. Both conserved end residues are part of each CDR3. The order of the fields is clone size, D gene, V gene, J gene, CDR3 DNA, CDR3 protein. The D gene is left open where the match is weak. Size values are once, few and many counts, or a class for expanded clones, and some rows have none.

NA,NA,TRBV4-3,TRBJ2-7,TGCGCCAGCAGCCAAGTTAGGGGCTCGCACTACGAGCAGTACTTC,CASSQVRGSHYEQYF
NA,NA,TRBV7-2,TRBJ1-2,TGTGCCAGCAGCTTAGAACAGATCTATGGCTACACCTTC,CASSLEQIYGYTF
NA,NA,TRBV10-1,TRBJ2-7,TGCGCCAGCAGTGAGTCGGGGAGTGTGAACGAGCAGTACTTC,CASSESGSVNEQYF
NA,TRBD1,TRBV2,TRBJ2-7,TGTGCCAGCAGCCAAGGGGGACAGGGGGCCTACGAGCAGTACTTC,CASSQGGQGAYEQYF
NA,TRBD2,TRBV4-1,TRBJ2-3,TGCGCCAGCAGCCAAGGTCCTAGCGGGGGGGCGGATACGCAGTATTTT,CASSQGPSGGADTQYF
NA,NA,TRBV19,TRBJ1-1,TGTGCCAGTAGTATAACGGCTCATGAGGACACTGAAGCTTTCTTT,CASSITAHEDTEAFF
NA,TRBD1,TRBV19,TRBJ1-4,TGTGCCAGTAGCCTAAGTTACGGACAGGGGGAAGAAAAACTGTTTTTT,CASSLSYGQGEEKLFF
NA,TRBD1,TRBV6-1,TRBJ2-7,TGTGCCAGCTCGGACAGGGTCGCGTTGCAGCAGTACTTC,CASSDRVALQQYF
NA,NA,TRBV10-1,TRBJ1-1,TGCGCCAGCAGTAAACAGGGAACTGAAGCTTTCTTT,CASSKQGTEAFF
NA,NA,TRBV7-9,TRBJ2-7,TGTGCCAGCAGCCCAAACCCGACAGGCTTCTACGAGCAGTACTTC,CASSPNPTGFYEQYF
NA,TRBD2,TRBV4-1,TRBJ2-7,TGCGCCAGCAGCCAAGTATTAGCGGGCGGCTCTAAGTACTTC,CASSQVLAGGSKYF
NA,NA,TRBV9,TRBJ2-7,TGTGCCAGCAGCCGAAGGGACCGGGGACACTTATACGAGCAGTACTTC,CASSRRDRGHLYEQYF
NA,NA,TRBV7-2,TRBJ2-7,TGTGCCAGCAGCCCCCTGGGGGCTAAGATCCACGAGCAGTACTTC,CASSPLGAKIHEQYF
NA,NA,TRBV4-3,TRBJ2-5,TGCGCCAGCAGCCAAGACATGGGCCGGCACCCCCAAGAGACCCAGTACTTC,CASSQDMGRHPQETQYF
NA,NA,TRBV5-1,TRBJ2-7,TGCGCCAGCAGCCCCGACCCGGACAGCCAACTACGAAAGCAGTACTTC,CASSPDPDSQLRKQYF
NA,NA,TRBV2,TRBJ1-2,TGTGCCAGCAGTGTCCTCACCGTCGGGGGCTATGGCTACACCTTC,CASSVLTVGGYGYTF
NA,NA,TRBV4-2,TRBJ1-1,TGTGCCAGCAGCCCGCAATATTCGGGAACTGAAGCTTTCTTT,CASSPQYSGTEAFF
NA,NA,TRBV10-3,TRBJ2-5,TGTGCCACCACCTCAGGGGACCAAGAGACCCAGTACTTC,CATTSGDQETQYF
NA,TRBD1,TRBV5-4,TRBJ2-5,TGTGCCAGCAGAACCGGGACAGGGAGACAAGAGACCCAGTACTTC,CASRTGTGRQETQYF
NA,NA,TRBV9,TRBJ2-7,TGTGCCAGCAGCCCAGGGACTTTCCACTACGAGCAGTACTTC,CASSPGTFHYEQYF
once,NA,TRBV29-1,TRBJ1-1,TGCAGCGTTGAAAAAGTAGGGGGGGGCACTGAAGCTTTCTTT,CSVEKVGGGTEAFF
NA,TRBD1,TRBV28,TRBJ1-1,TGTGCCAGCAGTAGGGGGCTGAGAAGGACTGAAGCTTTCTTT,CASSRGLRRTEAFF
NA,TRBD2,TRBV18,TRBJ2-7,TGTGCCAGCTCGTCCGGGACTAGCCCCATCGAGCAGTACTTC,CASSSGTSPIEQYF
NA,TRBD2,TRBV9,TRBJ2-2,TGTGCCAGCAGCGTATCCAGCGGGGGAGTCGGGGAGCTGTTTTTT,CASSVSSGGVGELFF
NA,NA,TRBV19,TRBJ2-5,TGTGCCAGTAGTATAGGAGTGAGTGAGCAGACCCAGTACTTC,CASSIGVSEQTQYF
NA,NA,TRBV7-2,TRBJ2-3,TGTGCCAGCAGCTCCGCAGGGGTATCCACAGATACGCAGTATTTT,CASSSAGVSTDTQYF
NA,NA,TRBV28,TRBJ2-1,TGTGCCAGTGGCCCCCGGGGAGGGCAGTTCTTC,CASGPRGGQFF
few,NA,TRBV7-2,TRBJ1-2,TGTGCCAGCAGTCCTCAAACCAGGGAAATTGGCTATGGCTACACCTTC,CASSPQTREIGYGYTF
few,TRBD2,TRBV30,TRBJ2-2,TGTGCCTGGAGTGTACCTGGGACTAGCGACCCCACCGGGGAGCTGTTTTTT,CAWSVPGTSDPTGELFF
few,NA,TRBV29-1,TRBJ2-7,TGCAGCGGGGGGGATCCCTCCTACGAGCAGTACTTC,CSGGDPSYEQYF
NA,TRBD1,TRBV9,TRBJ1-5,TGTGCCAGCAGCCCGACAGGGGCAAACGGACAGCCCCAGCATTTT,CASSPTGANGQPQHF
NA,NA,TRBV19,TRBJ1-3,TGTGCCAGTAAGGTCGCAGGGCAAGACACCATATATTTT,CASKVAGQDTIYF